A selection of T cell receptor beta chains follows, all from one sample in a study of response to subunit inactivated influenza vaccine. TCRdb reanalysed the RT-PCR reads using MiXCR and keeps one entry per CDR3 protein. The sample includes 860,000 or so distinct CDR3 sequences, approximately 21% of them seen just once. Sequencing was performed on PBMCs from blood, taken around 5 days after vaccination. Receptor source: a man aged 50 to 59 who received an inactivated influenza vaccine. CDR3s include the opening cysteine and the closing phenylalanine or tryptophan. D genes are given only for firm matches. Rows give clone size only sometimes, using once, few, many, or a class for an expanded clone.

length	V	size	D	J	DNA	CDR3
15	TRBV6-5	-	-	TRBJ2-7	TGTGCCAGCAGTTACCTTATGACGGATACCTACGAGCAGTACTTC	CASSYLMTDTYEQYF
14	TRBV12-3/TRBV12-4	-	-	TRBJ1-1	TGTGCCAGCAGTGATTTGCCGTTGAACACTGAAGCTTTCTTT	CASSDLPLNTEAFF
17	TRBV20-1	few	TRBD2	TRBJ2-3	TGCAGTGCTAGAGCTCCCAGCGGGAGGGCCGTCACAGATACGCAGTATTTT	CSARAPSGRAVTDTQYF
15	TRBV20-1	-	TRBD1	TRBJ1-2	TGCAGTGCTAGGTCGTTCGGACAGGGTGACTATGGCTACACCTTC	CSARSFGQGDYGYTF
12	TRBV10-2	-	-	TRBJ2-7	TGCGCCAGCAGCGCTCAGGGCGGGGAGCAGTACTTC	CASSAQGGEQYF
14	TRBV3-1	few	TRBD2	TRBJ2-1	TGTGCCAGCACGCGGGGGACTAGGGGCGGTGAGCAGTTCTTC	CASTRGTRGGEQFF
21	TRBV11-2	-	TRBD1	TRBJ2-1	TGTGCCAGCAGCTCTCCCGACCGAAAAGGGACAGGGGCTTCATCCTACAATGAGCAGTTCTTC	CASSSPDRKGTGASSYNEQFF
17	TRBV7-9	-	TRBD2	TRBJ2-3	TGTGCCAGCAGCTTAAGCGGGATGACGGGTGGCACAGATACGCAGTATTTT	CASSLSGMTGGTDTQYF
12	TRBV29-1	many	-	TRBJ2-3	TGCAGCGTTGCCCAGGCTGCAGATACGCAGTATTTT	CSVAQAADTQYF
14	TRBV20-1	few	-	TRBJ1-6	TGCAGTGCTAGAGAGGGACATCATAATTCACCCCTCCACTTT	CSAREGHHNSPLHF
16	TRBV5-1	-	TRBD2	TRBJ2-5	TGCGCCAGCAGCTCAACTAGCGGGGGTCCACAGGAGACCCAGTACTTC	CASSSTSGGPQETQYF
17	TRBV14	-	-	TRBJ2-3	TGTGCCAGCAGCCAAGCCCCGGGTCTATCCTTCACAGATACGCAGTATTTT	CASSQAPGLSFTDTQYF
13	TRBV12-3/TRBV12-4	-	-	TRBJ2-1	TGTGCCAGCAGTTTAGACAGGGAGGCGACTCGGTTCTTC	CASSLDREATRFF
12	TRBV20-1	few	-	TRBJ1-2	TGCAGTGCTAGTTCCGTAAACTATGGCTACACCTTC	CSASSVNYGYTF
12	TRBV18	-	-	TRBJ1-1	TGTGCCAGCTCGGAGACAGTAACTGAAGCTTTCTTT	CASSETVTEAFF
14	TRBV9	few	-	TRBJ1-1	TGTGCCAGCAGCGTAGTCCCAGAAGGCACTGAAGCTTTCTTT	CASSVVPEGTEAFF
14	TRBV5-1	-	-	TRBJ2-7	TGCGCCAGCAGCTTCCAGGGGTTGTTGGGCGAGCAGTACTTC	CASSFQGLLGEQYF
16	TRBV12-3/TRBV12-4	-	TRBD2	TRBJ2-3	TGTGCCAGCAGTTTATCGGGACTAGGGTCCCCAGATACGCAGTATTTT	CASSLSGLGSPDTQYF
16	TRBV7-2	-	-	TRBJ2-1	TGTGCCAGCAGCCCAGAGGCCCGGGTCTCAATCAATGAGCAGTTCTTC	CASSPEARVSINEQFF
17	TRBV9	-	-	TRBJ2-2	TGTGCCAGCAGCGTAGCTAGATCACCCTTGAACACCGGGGAGCTGTTTTTT	CASSVARSPLNTGELFF
16	TRBV20-1	-	-	TRBJ2-1	TGCAGTGCTAGAGATCGGCGGACAGATTACTTGAATGAGCAGTTCTTC	CSARDRRTDYLNEQFF
16	TRBV7-8	few	TRBD2	TRBJ2-1	TGTGCCAGCAGCTTAGTCTGGCGGGGGGGAAACAATGAGCAGTTCTTC	CASSLVWRGGNNEQFF
18	TRBV11-2	-	TRBD1	TRBJ2-6	TGTGCCAGCAGCCCCCGGGGACAGGGGACCTCTGGGGCCAACGTCCTGACTTTC	CASSPRGQGTSGANVLTF
14	TRBV6-2/TRBV6-3	few	-	TRBJ2-3	TGTGCCAGCAGTTACTCGGCTTCCCTAGATACGCAGTATTTT	CASSYSASLDTQYF
19	TRBV20-1	-	TRBD2	TRBJ2-3	TGCAGTGCTCGCGCAGGACTAGCGGGGGGGGCGGCTAGCACAGATACGCAGTATTTT	CSARAGLAGGAASTDTQYF
17	TRBV7-9	few	TRBD1	TRBJ1-2	TGTGCCAGCAGCTTAGCTCCGGGACAGGGGGACAACTATGGCTACACCTTC	CASSLAPGQGDNYGYTF
17	TRBV5-1	few	TRBD2	TRBJ2-5	TGCGCCAGCAGCTTGGCGAATACAGCGGGGGCTTTGGAGACCCAGTACTTC	CASSLANTAGALETQYF
13	TRBV12-3/TRBV12-4	many	TRBD1	TRBJ2-7	TGTGCCAGCAGTTTGGCGGCAGGGGGCGAGCAGTACTTC	CASSLAAGGEQYF
13	TRBV20-1	-	TRBD2	TRBJ2-5	TGCAGGGGAGCGGGGGAACTTAAAGAGACCCAGTACTTC	CRGAGELKETQYF
13	TRBV20-1	few	-	TRBJ2-7	TGCAGTGCTAGAGGGGGCCTGCACTACGAGCAGTACTTC	CSARGGLHYEQYF
16	TRBV2	many	TRBD2	TRBJ2-3	TGTGCCAGCAGTTTAATACTAGCGGGACGCACAGATACGCAGTATTTT	CASSLILAGRTDTQYF
16	TRBV12-3/TRBV12-4	many	TRBD2	TRBJ2-1	TGTGCCAGCAGTTTAGGATGGGGGGGGGCCTACAATGAGCAGTTCTTC	CASSLGWGGAYNEQFF
12	TRBV7-2	many	TRBD1	TRBJ2-5	TGTGCCAGCAGCTCCGGACAGGGGGCCCTTCACTTC	CASSSGQGALHF
15	TRBV20-1	few	TRBD2	TRBJ2-1	TGCAGTGCTAGAAGAGCGGGGGGGTATTACAATGAGCAGTTCTTC	CSARRAGGYYNEQFF
17	TRBV7-6	-	TRBD1	TRBJ2-1	TGTGCCAGCAGCTTGGCGGGGCCGGGACAGGGGTTCGATGAGCAGTTCTTC	CASSLAGPGQGFDEQFF
13	TRBV27	few	-	TRBJ2-7	TGTGCCAGCAGTTTCCCCGGGGGCTTTGAGCAGTACTTC	CASSFPGGFEQYF
14	TRBV5-5	-	-	TRBJ2-1	TGTGCCAGCAGCTTGACCGGGGACTTCAATGAGCAGTTCTTC	CASSLTGDFNEQFF
16	TRBV7-2	-	-	TRBJ1-2	TGTGCCAGCAGCTTTTATGGGGCTTGGGCTAACTATGGCTACACCTTC	CASSFYGAWANYGYTF
17	TRBV7-2	few	TRBD2	TRBJ2-1	TGTGCCAGCACCCCCCTCTTTAGCGGACTAGGCTACAATGAGCAGTTCTTC	CASTPLFSGLGYNEQFF
18	TRBV4-2	-	TRBD1	TRBJ2-2	TGTGCCAGCAGCCAAAGGTGGGACAGGGGGCGTGACACCGGGGAGCTGTCTTTT	CASSQRWDRGRDTGELSF
16	TRBV19	-	TRBD1	TRBJ1-2	TGTGCCAGTAGTAGTGGGACAGGGGGACTCTTCTATGGCTACACCTTC	CASSSGTGGLFYGYTF
15	TRBV5-4	many	TRBD2	TRBJ2-1	TGTGCCAGCAGACCTCTAGCGGGAGAAGGCAATGAGCAGTTCTTC	CASRPLAGEGNEQFF
11	TRBV20-1	many	-	TRBJ1-1	TGCAGTGGTCGGAGCCGGACTGAAGCTTTCTTT	CSGRSRTEAFF
14	TRBV29-1	many	-	TRBJ2-5	TGCAGCGTTGATACGGTGGGGGGAGGAGAGACCCAGTACTTC	CSVDTVGGGETQYF
15	TRBV9	-	TRBD2	TRBJ2-1	TGTGCCAGCAGCGAGGGACTAGCCAGGGGGAGTGAGCAGTTCTTC	CASSEGLARGSEQFF
13	TRBV12-3/TRBV12-4	few	-	TRBJ2-3	TGTGCCAGCAATCGGGGGTCCACAGATACGCAGTATTTT	CASNRGSTDTQYF
14	TRBV5-4	-	-	TRBJ1-2	TGTGCCAGCAGCTTGGAGGCAACAAACTATGGCTACACCTTC	CASSLEATNYGYTF
15	TRBV15	few	TRBD1	TRBJ2-7	TGTGCCACCAGCGTCGGGCAGGGGGCGGGGTACGAGCAGTACTTC	CATSVGQGAGYEQYF
16	TRBV7-2	-	TRBD1	TRBJ2-7	TGTGCCAGCAGCTCAAATGCCGGGACAGGGGTCAACGAGCAGTACTTC	CASSSNAGTGVNEQYF
16	TRBV5-1	-	TRBD1	TRBJ2-7	TGCGCCAGCAGCTTGGGATACCCGGGACAGCAGTACGAGCAGTACTTC	CASSLGYPGQQYEQYF
12	TRBV7-9	few	-	TRBJ1-2	TGTGCCACCCGGGAACCCGACTATGGCTACACCTTC	CATREPDYGYTF
13	TRBV25-1	-	-	TRBJ2-7	TGTGCCAGCAGTGAAGGTTCGGCGGGGGAGCAGTACTTC	CASSEGSAGEQYF
16	TRBV7-2	-	TRBD2	TRBJ2-5	TGTGCCAGCAGCCCTGGACTAGCGGCCTCAATAGAGACCCAGTACTTC	CASSPGLAASIETQYF
15	TRBV12-3/TRBV12-4	-	-	TRBJ2-3	TGTGCCAGCAGTTTAGTACGGACTACGCCAGATACGCAGTATTTT	CASSLVRTTPDTQYF
15	TRBV20-1	few	TRBD1	TRBJ2-5	TGCAGTGCTAGAGACCTGACAGGGGACCAAGAGACCCAGTACTTC	CSARDLTGDQETQYF